This T cell receptor (beta chain) was captured in a study of identical twins. Overall study findings and caveats: Within monozygotic twins, out-of-frame TCR alpha sharing was underestimated by the models.

All donors were healthy Caucasians. As for this clonotype: What it binds is not known.

V was trimmed by 6 bases and J by 9 bases, leaving 12 bases between them. CDR1 is MDHEN, CDR2 SYDVKM, per germline. The CDR3 has 11 amino acids. TCRdb re-derived calls from the 5' RACE reads in MiXCR, one entry per CDR3 protein. The table has fewer than 550,000 distinct CDR3 sequences, 13% to 15% seen once; the top ten hold approximately 1%. A further study also used this sample, focusing on yellow fever vaccine responses in identical twins. That work contributes: Twins reportedly mounted vaccine T cell responses that seemed partly convergent, partly personalized.

The sequence was collected from a woman between 18 and 29 years old in good health. Sequences were obtained from CD4+ T cells sorted from blood. V usage is TRBV28 and J usage is TRBJ2-7, with no clear D. The DNA for the CDR3 is TGTGCCAGCAGCCCCAGTGGAATGCAGTACTTC. This gives the protein CASSPSGMQYF.